This TCR beta chain was sequenced during a study of blood T cell repertoires in COVID-19. About the study: COVID-19 samples from acute and convalescent phases originated in the United States, Italy and Spain.

This CDR3 has 13 amino acids. V lost 6 bases, J lost 1 base, and 10 bases lay in between. Germline CDR1 is SQVTM and CDR2 is ANQGSEA. This table comes from immunoSEQ multiplex PCR, and its TCRdb copy is limited to in-frame clones, with some not included. This repertoire shows some 190,000 clones, 85% found once; its top ten account for around 5%. Points on this clone: Other DNA sequences in the sample encode the same CDR3.

Sequencing input: peripheral blood. V usage is TRBV29-1 and J usage is TRBJ1-5; D is uncertain. The origin of this receptor is a woman at least 80 years old with acute or convalescent COVID-19. CDR3 sequence: CSVRGGSNQPQHF. CDR3 nucleotides: TGCAGCGTCCGGGGTGGGAGCAATCAGCCCCAGCATTTT.